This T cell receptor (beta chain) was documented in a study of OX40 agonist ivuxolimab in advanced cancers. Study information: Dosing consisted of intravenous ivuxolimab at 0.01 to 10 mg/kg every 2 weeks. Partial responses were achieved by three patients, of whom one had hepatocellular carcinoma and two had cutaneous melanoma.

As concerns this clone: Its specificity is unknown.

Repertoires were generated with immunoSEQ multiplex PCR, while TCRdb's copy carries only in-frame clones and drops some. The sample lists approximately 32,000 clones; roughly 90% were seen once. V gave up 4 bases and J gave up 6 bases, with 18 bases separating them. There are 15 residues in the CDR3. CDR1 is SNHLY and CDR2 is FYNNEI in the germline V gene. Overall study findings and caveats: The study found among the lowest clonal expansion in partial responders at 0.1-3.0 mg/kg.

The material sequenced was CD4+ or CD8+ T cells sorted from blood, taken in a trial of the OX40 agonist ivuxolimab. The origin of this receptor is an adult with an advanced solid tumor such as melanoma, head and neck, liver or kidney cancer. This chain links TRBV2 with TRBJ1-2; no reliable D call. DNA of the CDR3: TGTGCCAGCAGTGGCTGGACTGGGATGAGTCATGGCTACACCTTC. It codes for CASSGWTGMSHGYTF. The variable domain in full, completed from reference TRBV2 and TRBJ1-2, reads EPEVTQTPSHQVTQMGQEVILRCVPISNHLYFYWYRQILGQKVEFLVSFYNNEISEKSEIFDDQFSVERPDGSNFTLKIRSTKLEDSAMYFCASSGWTGMSHGYTFGSGTRLTVV.